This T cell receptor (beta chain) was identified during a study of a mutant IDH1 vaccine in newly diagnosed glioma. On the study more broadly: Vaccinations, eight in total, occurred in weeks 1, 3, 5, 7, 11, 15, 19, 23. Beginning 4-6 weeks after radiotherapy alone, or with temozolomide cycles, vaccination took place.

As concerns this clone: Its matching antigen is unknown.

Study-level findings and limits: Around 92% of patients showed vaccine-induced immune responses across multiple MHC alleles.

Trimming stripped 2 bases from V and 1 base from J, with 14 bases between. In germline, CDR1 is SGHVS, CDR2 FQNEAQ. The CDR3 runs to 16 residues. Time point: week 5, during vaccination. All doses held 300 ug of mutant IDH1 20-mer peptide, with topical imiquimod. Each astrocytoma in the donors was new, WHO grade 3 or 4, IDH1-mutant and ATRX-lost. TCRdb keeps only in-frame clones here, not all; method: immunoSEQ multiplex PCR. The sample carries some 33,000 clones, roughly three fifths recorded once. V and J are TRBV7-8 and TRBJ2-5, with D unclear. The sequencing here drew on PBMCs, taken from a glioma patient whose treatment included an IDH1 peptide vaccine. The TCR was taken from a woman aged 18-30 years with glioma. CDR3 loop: CASSLLMSASQETQYF. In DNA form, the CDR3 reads TGTGCCAGCAGCTTATTGATGAGCGCCAGCCAAGAGACCCAGTACTTC. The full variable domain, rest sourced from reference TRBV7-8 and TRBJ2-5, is GAGVSQSPRYKVAKRGQDVALRCDPISGHVSLFWYQQALGQGPEFLTYFQNEAQLDKSGLPSDRFFAERPEGSVSTLKIQRTQQEDSAVYLCASSLLMSASQETQYFGPGTRLLVL.